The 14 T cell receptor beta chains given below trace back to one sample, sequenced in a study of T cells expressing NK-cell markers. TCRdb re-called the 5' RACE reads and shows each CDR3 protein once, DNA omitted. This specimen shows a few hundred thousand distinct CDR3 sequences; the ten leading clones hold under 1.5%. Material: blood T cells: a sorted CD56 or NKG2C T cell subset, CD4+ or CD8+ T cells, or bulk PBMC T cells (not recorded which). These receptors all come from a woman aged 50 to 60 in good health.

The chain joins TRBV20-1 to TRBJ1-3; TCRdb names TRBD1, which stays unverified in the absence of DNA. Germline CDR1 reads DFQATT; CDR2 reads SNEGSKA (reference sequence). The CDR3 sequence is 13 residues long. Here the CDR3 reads CSAQGQGLGTIYF.

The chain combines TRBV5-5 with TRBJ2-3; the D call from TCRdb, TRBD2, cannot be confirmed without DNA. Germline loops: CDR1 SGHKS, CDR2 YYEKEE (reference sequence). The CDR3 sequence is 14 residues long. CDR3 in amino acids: CASSFGRTTDTQYF.

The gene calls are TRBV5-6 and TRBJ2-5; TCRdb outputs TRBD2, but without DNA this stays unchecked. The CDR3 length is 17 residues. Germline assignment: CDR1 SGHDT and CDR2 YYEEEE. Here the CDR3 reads CASSLAFDLAGVKTQYF.

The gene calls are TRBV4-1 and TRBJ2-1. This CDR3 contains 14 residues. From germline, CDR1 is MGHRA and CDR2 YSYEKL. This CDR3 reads CASSQADLNNEQFF.

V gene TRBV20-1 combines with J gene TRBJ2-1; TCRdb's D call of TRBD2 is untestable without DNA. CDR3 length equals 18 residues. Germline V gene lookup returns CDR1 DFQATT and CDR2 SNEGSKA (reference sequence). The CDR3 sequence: CSAPPGLAGGPSYNEQFF.

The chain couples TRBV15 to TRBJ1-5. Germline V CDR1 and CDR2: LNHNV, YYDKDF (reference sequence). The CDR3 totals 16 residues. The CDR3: CATSRDPRVATQPQHF.

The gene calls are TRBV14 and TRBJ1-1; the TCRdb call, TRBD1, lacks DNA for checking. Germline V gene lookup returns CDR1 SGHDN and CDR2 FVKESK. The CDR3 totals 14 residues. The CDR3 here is CASSQRGYGTEAFF.

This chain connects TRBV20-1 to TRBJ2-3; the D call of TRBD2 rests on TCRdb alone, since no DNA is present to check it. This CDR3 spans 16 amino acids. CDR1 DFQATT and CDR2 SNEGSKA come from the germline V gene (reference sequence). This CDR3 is CSASFGAGTSTDTQYF.

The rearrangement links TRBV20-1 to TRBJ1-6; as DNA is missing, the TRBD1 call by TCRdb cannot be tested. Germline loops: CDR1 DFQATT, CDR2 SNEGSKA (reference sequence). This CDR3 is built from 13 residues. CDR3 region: CSAYTGADSPLHF.

The CDR3 protein is CAISDLNRGARDGYTF. This chain uses TRBV10-3 with TRBJ1-2; with no DNA, the TCRdb D assignment of TRBD1 cannot be verified. The CDR3 is 16 residues long. Germline V gene lookup returns CDR1 ENHRY and CDR2 SYGVKD.

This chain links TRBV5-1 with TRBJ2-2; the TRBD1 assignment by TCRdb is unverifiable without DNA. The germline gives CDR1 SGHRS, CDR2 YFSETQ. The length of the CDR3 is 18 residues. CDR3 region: CASSLLWNRGRKTGELFF.

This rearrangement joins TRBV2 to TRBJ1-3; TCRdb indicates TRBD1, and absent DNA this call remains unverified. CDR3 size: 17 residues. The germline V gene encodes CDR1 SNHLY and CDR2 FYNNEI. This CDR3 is CASFPLTGGQSGNTIYF.

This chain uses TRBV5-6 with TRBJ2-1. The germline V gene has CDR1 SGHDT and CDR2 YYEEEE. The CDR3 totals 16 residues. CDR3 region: CASSSWDKHSYNEQFF.

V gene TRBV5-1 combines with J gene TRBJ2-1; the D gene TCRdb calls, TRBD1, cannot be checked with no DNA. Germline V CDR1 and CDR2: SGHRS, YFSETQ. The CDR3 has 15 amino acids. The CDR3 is CASSLMQGANNEQFF. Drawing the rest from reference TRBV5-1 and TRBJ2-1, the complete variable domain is KAGVTQTPRYLIKTRGQQVTLSCSPISGHRSVSWYQQTPGQGLQFLFEYFSETQRNKGNFPGRFSGRQFSNSRSEMNVSTLELGDSALYLCASSLMQGANNEQFFGPGTRLTVL.